The rows below give T cell receptor beta chains drawn from one sample of a study of T cell changes during pregnancy in multiple sclerosis. The repertoire was sequenced with immunoSEQ multiplex PCR; TCRdb's copy has only in-frame clones and lacks some. The sample carries tens of thousands of clones, approximately 90% recorded once. The input for sequencing was peripheral blood, taken before pregnancy. The receptors shown here come from a female donor with multiple sclerosis, enrolled in a pregnancy study. Each CDR3 is given with its conserved first and last residue. D genes are given only for firm matches. Part of the rows lack a size; the others show once, few, many or a class for expanded clones.

>TRBV10-1|.|.|TRBJ2-7
TGCGCCAGCTCCCGAACAGGGTTCGAGCAGTACTTC
CASSRTGFEQYF
>TRBV5-1|.|.|TRBJ1-1
TGCGCCAGCAGCTTGGGTGGGGGAGGAGGCACTGAAGCTTTCTTT
CASSLGGGGGTEAFF
>TRBV6-5|.|.|TRBJ1-6
TGTGCCAGCAGTCCCAGGAATTATAATTCACCCCTCCACTTT
CASSPRNYNSPLHF
>TRBV6-6|TRBD1|.|TRBJ1-5
TGTGCCAGCAGTCACCGGGCAGGGGGCTTTCTCCAGCCCCAGCATTTT
CASSHRAGGFLQPQHF
>TRBV7-9|.|.|TRBJ2-7
TGTGCCAGCAGCTTAGGGAGCGACGAGCAGTACTTC
CASSLGSDEQYF
>TRBV27|TRBD2|.|TRBJ2-7
TGTGCCAGCAGTTTACGGGGGGTGTCTAGCGGGAGGAGGGCTTACGAGCAGTACTTC
CASSLRGVSSGRRAYEQYF
>TRBV27|.|.|TRBJ2-1
TGTGCCAGCAGTTGGGAGGGGGCCTACAATGAGCAGTTCTTC
CASSWEGAYNEQFF
>TRBV7-9|TRBD1|.|TRBJ2-4
TGTGCCAGCAGCTTGGGACAGGGCTTCCAGGCCAAAAACATTCAGTACTTC
CASSLGQGFQAKNIQYF
>TRBV28|TRBD2|once|TRBJ2-5
TGTGCCAGCAGTTTAGGGGGGACCCTAGCGGGGATACAAGAGACCCAGTACTTC
CASSLGGTLAGIQETQYF
>TRBV6-6|.|.|TRBJ1-5
TGTGCCAGCAGTCCAAGGACGGGGATTAATCAGCCCCAGCATTTT
CASSPRTGINQPQHF
>TRBV6-5|.|once|TRBJ1-6
TGTGCCAGCAGCTCCAATTTCGGGGGGAATTCACCCCTCCACTTT
CASSSNFGGNSPLHF
>TRBV18|.|.|TRBJ2-1
TGTGCCAGCACAGGACAGCTTAGCTCCTACAATGAGCAGTTCTTC
CASTGQLSSYNEQFF
>TRBV6-1|.|.|TRBJ1-1
TGTGCCAGCAGTGAAGCCCCGGGGGGGGTCCGTGAAGCTTTCTTT
CASSEAPGGVREAFF
>TRBV7-9|.|.|TRBJ2-5
TGTGCCAGCAGCCCCCTGGAGGGCGAGACCCAGTACTTC
CASSPLEGETQYF
>TRBV15|.|.|TRBJ1-4
TGTGCCACCAGCAGACTCCCCGGCGGACTGTTTTTT
CATSRLPGGLFF
>TRBV27|TRBD1|.|TRBJ1-1
TGTGCCAGCAGTCTAACCGGGACAGGAGTTGAAGCTTTCTTT
CASSLTGTGVEAFF
>TRBV5-1|TRBD2|.|TRBJ2-1
TGCGCCAGCAGCTTGGACAGCGGGAGGGCCAATGAGCAGTTCTTC
CASSLDSGRANEQFF
>TRBV7-9|.|.|TRBJ2-1
TGTGCCAGCAGTAAGGGGGAGGGCTCCTACAATGAGCAGTTCTTC
CASSKGEGSYNEQFF